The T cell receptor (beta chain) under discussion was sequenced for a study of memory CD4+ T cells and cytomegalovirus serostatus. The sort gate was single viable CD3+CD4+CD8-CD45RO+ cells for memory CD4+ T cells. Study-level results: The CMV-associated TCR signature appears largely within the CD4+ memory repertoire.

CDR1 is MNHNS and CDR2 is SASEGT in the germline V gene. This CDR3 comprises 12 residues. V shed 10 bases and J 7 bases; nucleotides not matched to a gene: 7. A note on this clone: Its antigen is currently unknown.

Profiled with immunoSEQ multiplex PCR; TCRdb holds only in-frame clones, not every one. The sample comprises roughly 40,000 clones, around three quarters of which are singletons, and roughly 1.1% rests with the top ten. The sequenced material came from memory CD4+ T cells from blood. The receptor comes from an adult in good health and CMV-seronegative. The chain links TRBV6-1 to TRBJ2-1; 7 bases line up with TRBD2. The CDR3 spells CATSGLVNEQFF. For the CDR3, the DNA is TGTGCCACCAGCGGACTAGTTAATGAGCAGTTCTTC.